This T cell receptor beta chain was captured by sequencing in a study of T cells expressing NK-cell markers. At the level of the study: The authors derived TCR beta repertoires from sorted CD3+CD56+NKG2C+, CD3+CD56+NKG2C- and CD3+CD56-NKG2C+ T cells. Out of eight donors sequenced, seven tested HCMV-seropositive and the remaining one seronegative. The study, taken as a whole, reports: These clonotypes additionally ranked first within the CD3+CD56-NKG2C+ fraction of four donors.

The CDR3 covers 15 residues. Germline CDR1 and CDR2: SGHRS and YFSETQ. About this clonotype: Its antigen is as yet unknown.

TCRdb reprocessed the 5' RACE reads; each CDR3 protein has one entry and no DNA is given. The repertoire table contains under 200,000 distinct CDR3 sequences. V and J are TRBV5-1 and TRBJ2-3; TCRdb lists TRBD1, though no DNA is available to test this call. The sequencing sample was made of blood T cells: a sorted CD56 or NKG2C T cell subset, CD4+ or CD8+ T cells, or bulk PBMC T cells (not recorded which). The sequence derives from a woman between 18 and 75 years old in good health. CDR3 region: CASSSTTGSTDTQYF.